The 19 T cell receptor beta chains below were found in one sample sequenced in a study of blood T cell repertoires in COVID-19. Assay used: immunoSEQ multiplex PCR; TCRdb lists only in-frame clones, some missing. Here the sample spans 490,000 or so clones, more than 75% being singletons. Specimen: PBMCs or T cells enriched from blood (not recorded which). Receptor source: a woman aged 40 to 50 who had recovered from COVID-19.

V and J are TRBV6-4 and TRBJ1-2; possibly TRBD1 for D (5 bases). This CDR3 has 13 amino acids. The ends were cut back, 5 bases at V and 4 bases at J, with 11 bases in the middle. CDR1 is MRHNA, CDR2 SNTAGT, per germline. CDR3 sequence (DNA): TGTGCCAGCAGTTCAGGGTATTCCTATGGCTACACCTTC. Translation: CASSSGYSYGYTF.

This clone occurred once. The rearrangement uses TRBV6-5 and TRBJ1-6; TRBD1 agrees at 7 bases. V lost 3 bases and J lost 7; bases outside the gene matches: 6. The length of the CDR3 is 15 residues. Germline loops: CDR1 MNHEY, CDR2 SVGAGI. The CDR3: CASSYSGTANSPLHF. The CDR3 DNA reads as TGTGCCAGCAGTTATTCCGGGACAGCGAATTCACCCCTCCACTTT.

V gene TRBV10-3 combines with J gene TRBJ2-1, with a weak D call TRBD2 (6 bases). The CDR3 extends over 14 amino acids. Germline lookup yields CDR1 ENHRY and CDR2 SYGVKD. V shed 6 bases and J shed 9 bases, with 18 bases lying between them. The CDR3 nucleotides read TGTGCCATCAGGGGTGGGGGGTCTCAGGGTGAGCAGTTCTTC. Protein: CAIRGGGSQGEQFF.

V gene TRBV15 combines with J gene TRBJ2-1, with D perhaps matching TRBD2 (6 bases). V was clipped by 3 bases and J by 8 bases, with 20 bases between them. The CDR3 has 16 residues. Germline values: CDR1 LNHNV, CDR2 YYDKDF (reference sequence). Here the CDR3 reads CATSRNPGDSRDEQFF. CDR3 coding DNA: TGTGCCACCAGCAGGAACCCTGGGGACTCGCGGGATGAGCAGTTCTTC. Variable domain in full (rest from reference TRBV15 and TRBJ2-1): DAMVIQNPRYQVTQFGKPVTLSCSQTLNHNVMYWYQQKSSQAPKLLFHYYDKDFNNEADTPDNFQSRRPNTSFCFLDIRSPGLGDTAMYLCATSRNPGDSRDEQFFGPGTRLTVL.

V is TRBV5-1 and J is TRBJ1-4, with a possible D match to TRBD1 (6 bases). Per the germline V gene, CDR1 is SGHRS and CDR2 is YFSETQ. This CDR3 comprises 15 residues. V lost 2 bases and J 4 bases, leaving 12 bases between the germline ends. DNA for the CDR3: TGCGCCAGCAGCTTCAAGGGGGATGGTAATGAAAAACTGTTTTTT. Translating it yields CASSFKGDGNEKLFF.

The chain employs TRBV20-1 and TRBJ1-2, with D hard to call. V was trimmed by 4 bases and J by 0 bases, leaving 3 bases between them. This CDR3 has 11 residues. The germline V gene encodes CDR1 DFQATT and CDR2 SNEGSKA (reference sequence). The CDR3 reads CSATANYGYTF. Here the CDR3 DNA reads TGCAGTGCTACAGCTAACTATGGCTACACCTTC.

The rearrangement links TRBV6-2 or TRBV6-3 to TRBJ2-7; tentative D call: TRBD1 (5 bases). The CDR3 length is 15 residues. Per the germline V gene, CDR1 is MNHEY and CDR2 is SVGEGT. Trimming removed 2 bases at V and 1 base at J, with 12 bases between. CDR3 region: CASSYGARSSYEQYF. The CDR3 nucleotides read TGTGCCAGCAGTTACGGGGCCCGGTCATCCTACGAGCAGTACTTC.

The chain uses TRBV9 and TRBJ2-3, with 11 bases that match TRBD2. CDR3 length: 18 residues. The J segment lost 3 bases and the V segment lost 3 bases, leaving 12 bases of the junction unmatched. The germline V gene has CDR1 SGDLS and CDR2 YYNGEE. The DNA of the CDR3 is TGTGCCAGCAGCGCGTTTACTAGCGGGAGTATAGGAACAGATACGCAGTATTTT. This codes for CASSAFTSGSIGTDTQYF.

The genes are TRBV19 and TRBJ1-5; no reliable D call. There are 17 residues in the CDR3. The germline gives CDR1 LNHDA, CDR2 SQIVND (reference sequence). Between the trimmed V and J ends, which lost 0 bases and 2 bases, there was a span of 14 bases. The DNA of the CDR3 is TGTGCCAGTAGTATAGATCGAGGCAGTTGGGGCAATCAGCCCCAGCATTTT. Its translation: CASSIDRGSWGNQPQHF. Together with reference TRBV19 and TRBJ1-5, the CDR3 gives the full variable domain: DGGITQSPKYLFRKEGQNVTLSCEQNLNHDAMYWYRQDPGQGLRLIYYSQIVNDFQKGDIAEGYSVSREKKESFPLTVTSAQKNPTAFYLCASSIDRGSWGNQPQHFGDGTRLSIL.

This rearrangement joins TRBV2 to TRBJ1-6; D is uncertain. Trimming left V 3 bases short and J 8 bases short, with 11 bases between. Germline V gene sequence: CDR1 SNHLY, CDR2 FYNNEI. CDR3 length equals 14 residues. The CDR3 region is CASSDAGRHSPLHF. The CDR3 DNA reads TGTGCCAGCAGTGATGCGGGGAGGCATTCACCCCTCCACTTT.

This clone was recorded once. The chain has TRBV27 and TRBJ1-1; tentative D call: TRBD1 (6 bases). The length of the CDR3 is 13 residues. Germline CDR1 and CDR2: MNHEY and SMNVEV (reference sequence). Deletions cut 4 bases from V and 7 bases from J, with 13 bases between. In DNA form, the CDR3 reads TGTGCCAGCAGTTCAAGACAGGCTGGTGAAGCTTTCTTT. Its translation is CASSSRQAGEAFF.

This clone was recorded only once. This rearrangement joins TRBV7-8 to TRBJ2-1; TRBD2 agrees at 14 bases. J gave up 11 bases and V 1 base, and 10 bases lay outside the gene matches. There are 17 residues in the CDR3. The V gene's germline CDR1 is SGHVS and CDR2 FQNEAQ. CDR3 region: CASSLGPTSGRVSKQFF. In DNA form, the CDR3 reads TGTGCCAGCAGCTTAGGTCCGACTAGCGGGAGGGTCAGTAAGCAGTTCTTC.

Here the CDR3 reads CASSLVGLAGAHEQFF. The CDR3, as DNA: TGTGCCAGCAGCTTAGTGGGATTAGCGGGAGCGCATGAGCAGTTCTTC. The genes are TRBV7-2 and TRBJ2-1, with 9 bases fitting TRBD2. CDR3 length equals 16 residues. The J segment lost 8 bases and the V segment lost 1 base, leaving 9 bases of the junction unmatched. Per the germline V gene, CDR1 is SGHTA and CDR2 is FQGNSA. The whole variable domain, remainder taken from reference TRBV7-2 and TRBJ2-1, is GAGVSQSPSNKVTEKGKDVELRCDPISGHTALYWYRQSLGQGLEFLIYFQGNSAPDKSGLPSDRFSAERTGGSVSTLTIQRTQQEDSAVYLCASSLVGLAGAHEQFFGPGTRLTVL.

CDR3 nucleotide sequence: TGTGCCAGCAGCGTCGGACAGGGGTATGAAAAACTGTTTTTT. Translating it yields CASSVGQGYEKLFF. J is TRBJ1-4 and V is TRBV9, with 9 positions matching TRBD1. In germline, CDR1 is SGDLS, CDR2 YYNGEE. V was pared by 2 bases and J by 6 bases, with 2 bases of the junction left unmatched. The CDR3 loop spans 14 amino acids.

CDR3 nucleotides: TGTGCCAGCAGTTGGACTAGCGGGGGCTACAATGAGCAGTTCTTC. This translates into CASSWTSGGYNEQFF. The chain joins TRBV27 to TRBJ2-1, with TRBD2 matching over 13 bases. Trimming took 4 bases from V and 3 from J; bases not matched to a gene: 0. The CDR3 is made up of 15 amino acids. Looked up from germline, CDR1 is MNHEY and CDR2 is SMNVEV (reference sequence).

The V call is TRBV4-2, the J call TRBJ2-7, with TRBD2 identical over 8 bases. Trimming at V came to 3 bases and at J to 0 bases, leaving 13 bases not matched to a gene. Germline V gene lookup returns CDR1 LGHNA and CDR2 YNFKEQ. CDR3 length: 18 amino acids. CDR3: CASSHLPNSGDRSYEQYF. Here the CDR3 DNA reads TGTGCCAGCAGCCATCTACCCAATAGCGGGGACCGCTCCTACGAGCAGTACTTC.

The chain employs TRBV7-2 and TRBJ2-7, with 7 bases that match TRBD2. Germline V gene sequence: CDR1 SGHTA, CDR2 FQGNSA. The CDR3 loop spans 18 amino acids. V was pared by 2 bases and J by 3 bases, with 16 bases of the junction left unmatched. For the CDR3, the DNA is TGTGCCAGCAGCTTATCCATCTCGGTTGGGACTACCGACTACGAGCAGTACTTC. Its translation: CASSLSISVGTTDYEQYF.

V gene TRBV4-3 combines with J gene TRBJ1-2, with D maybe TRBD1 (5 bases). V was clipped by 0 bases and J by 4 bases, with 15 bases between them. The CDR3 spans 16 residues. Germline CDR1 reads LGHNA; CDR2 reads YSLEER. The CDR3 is CASSQDRGRASYGYTF. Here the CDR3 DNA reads TGCGCCAGCAGCCAAGATCGAGGCAGGGCCTCCTATGGCTACACCTTC.

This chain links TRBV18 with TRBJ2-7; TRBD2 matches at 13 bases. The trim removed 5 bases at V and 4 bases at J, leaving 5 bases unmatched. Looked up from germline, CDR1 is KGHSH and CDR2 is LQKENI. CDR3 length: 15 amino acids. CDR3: CASSYGTSGIYEQYF. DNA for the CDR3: TGTGCCAGCTCATACGGGACTAGCGGGATATACGAGCAGTACTTC.